These T cell receptor beta chains were read from a single sample in a study of CD8 T cells in Susac syndrome. TCRdb reprocessed the immunoSEQ multiplex PCR reads via MiXCR and lists one record per CDR3 protein. This sample has some 180,000 distinct CDR3 sequences, with approximately 95% found just once. Sequenced input: CD4+ T cells from PBMCs. These receptors originate from a human donor in good health. Both conserved end residues are part of each CDR3. The D gene is left open where the match is weak. Where a row states a size, it is once, few, many or the class of an expanded clone; other rows omit it.

V: TRBV29-1; J: TRBJ2-1; size: NA; D: NA; DNA: TGCAGCGTTTCCCCTCGGGGGGCATACTCCTACAATGAGCAGTTCTTC; CDR3: CSVSPRGAYSYNEQFF
V: TRBV27; J: TRBJ2-6; size: NA; D: NA; DNA: TGTGCCAGCAGTTTTCTCTCCTCTGGGGCCAACGTCCTGACTTTC; CDR3: CASSFLSSGANVLTF
V: TRBV6-2/TRBV6-3; J: TRBJ2-5; size: NA; D: TRBD1; DNA: TGTGCCAGCAGTGACAGGGCCCCAGAGACCCAGTACTTC; CDR3: CASSDRAPETQYF
V: TRBV15; J: TRBJ2-3; size: NA; D: NA; DNA: TGTGCCACCAGCAGAGAGGGGCTAGTTGGCACAGATACGCAGTATTTT; CDR3: CATSREGLVGTDTQYF
V: TRBV5-4; J: TRBJ2-1; size: NA; D: TRBD2; DNA: TGTGCCAGCAGCTCCCCTAGCGGGGGGCACAATGAGCAGTTCTTC; CDR3: CASSSPSGGHNEQFF
V: TRBV7-2; J: TRBJ2-1; size: NA; D: TRBD1; DNA: TGTGCCAGCAGCTCTACCGGGACAGGGGTTAACAATGAGCAGTTCTTC; CDR3: CASSSTGTGVNNEQFF
V: TRBV7-2; J: TRBJ2-4; size: once; D: TRBD1; DNA: TGTGCCAGCAGCGTAGCCGGGACAGAGGGAATTCAGTACTTC; CDR3: CASSVAGTEGIQYF
V: TRBV24-1; J: TRBJ2-1; size: NA; D: NA; DNA: TGTGCCACCAGTGATCCAACAGGGTCCTCCTACGATGAGCAGTTCTTC; CDR3: CATSDPTGSSYDEQFF
V: TRBV12-3/TRBV12-4; J: TRBJ2-3; size: few; D: NA; DNA: TGTGCCAGCTCCCCGGGAACTAGCACAGATACGCAGTATTTT; CDR3: CASSPGTSTDTQYF
V: TRBV30; J: TRBJ2-1; size: NA; D: NA; DNA: TGTGCCTTTGCCGGGACTTTATACAATGAGCAGTTCTTC; CDR3: CAFAGTLYNEQFF
V: TRBV9; J: TRBJ2-5; size: NA; D: NA; DNA: TGTGCCAGCAGCGGGACCCAAGAGACCCAGTACTTC; CDR3: CASSGTQETQYF
V: TRBV19; J: TRBJ2-3; size: NA; D: TRBD2; DNA: TGTGCCACCCGGACTAGGGCCACAGATACGCAGTATTTT; CDR3: CATRTRATDTQYF
V: TRBV7-9; J: TRBJ2-1; size: NA; D: TRBD2; DNA: TGTGCCAGCAGCTTAGCGTTAGCGGGAGACTACAATGAGCAGTTCTTC; CDR3: CASSLALAGDYNEQFF
V: TRBV27; J: TRBJ2-7; size: NA; D: TRBD2; DNA: TGTGCCAGCAGCGCCCGACCGGGACTAGCGCTTGGCGAGCAGTACTTC; CDR3: CASSARPGLALGEQYF